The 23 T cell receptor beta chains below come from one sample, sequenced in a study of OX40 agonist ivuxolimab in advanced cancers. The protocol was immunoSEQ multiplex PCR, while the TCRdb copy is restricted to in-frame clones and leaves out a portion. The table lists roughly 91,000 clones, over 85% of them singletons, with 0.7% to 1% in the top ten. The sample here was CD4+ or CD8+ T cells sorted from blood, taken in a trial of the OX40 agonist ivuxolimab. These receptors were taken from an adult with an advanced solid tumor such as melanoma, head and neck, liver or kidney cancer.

The chain's CDR3 is CASSLQGGNINQPQHF. The CDR3 bases are TGTGCCAGCAGCCTCCAAGGGGGAAATATCAATCAGCCCCAGCATTTT. The chain combines TRBV5-5 with TRBJ1-5; possibly TRBD1 for D (6 bases). The CDR3 totals 16 residues. V lost 4 bases and J 3 bases, leaving 17 bases between the germline ends. Per germline, CDR1 SGHKS and CDR2 YYEKEE (reference sequence).

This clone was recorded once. Here the CDR3 reads CASTRDTGELFF. CDR3 sequence (DNA): TGTGCCAGCACCAGGGACACCGGGGAGCTGTTTTTT. The V and J genes are TRBV7-9 and TRBJ2-2; D might be TRBD1 (5 bases). Trimming took off 7 bases at V and 3 bases at J, with 6 bases between the two ends. The CDR3 covers 12 residues. Germline V gives CDR1 SEHNR, CDR2 FQNEAQ (reference sequence).

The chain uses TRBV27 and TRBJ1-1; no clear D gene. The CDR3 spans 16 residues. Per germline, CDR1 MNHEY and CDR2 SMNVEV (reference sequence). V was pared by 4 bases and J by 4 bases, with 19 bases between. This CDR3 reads CASSWVDLSGITEAFF. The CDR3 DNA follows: TGTGCCAGCAGTTGGGTGGATCTGTCTGGAATCACTGAAGCTTTCTTT.

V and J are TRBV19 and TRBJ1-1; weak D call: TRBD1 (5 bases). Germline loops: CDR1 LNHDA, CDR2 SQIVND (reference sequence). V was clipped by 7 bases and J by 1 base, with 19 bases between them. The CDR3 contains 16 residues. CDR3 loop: CASNDYTGTTNTEAFF. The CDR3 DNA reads TGTGCCAGTAATGACTACACCGGGACCACGAACACTGAAGCTTTCTTT.

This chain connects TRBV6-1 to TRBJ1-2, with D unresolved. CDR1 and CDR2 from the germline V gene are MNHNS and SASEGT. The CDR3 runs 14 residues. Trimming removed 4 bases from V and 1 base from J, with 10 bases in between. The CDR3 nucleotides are TGTGCCAGCAGTGTAATGGAGGTTAACTATGGCTACACCTTC. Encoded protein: CASSVMEVNYGYTF.

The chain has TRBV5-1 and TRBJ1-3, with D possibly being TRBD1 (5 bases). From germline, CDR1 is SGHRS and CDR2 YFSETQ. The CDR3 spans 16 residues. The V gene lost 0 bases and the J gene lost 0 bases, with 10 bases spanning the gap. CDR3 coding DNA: TGCGCCAGCAGCTTGGCAGGGCCAGGCTCTGGAAACACCATATATTTT. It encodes CASSLAGPGSGNTIYF.

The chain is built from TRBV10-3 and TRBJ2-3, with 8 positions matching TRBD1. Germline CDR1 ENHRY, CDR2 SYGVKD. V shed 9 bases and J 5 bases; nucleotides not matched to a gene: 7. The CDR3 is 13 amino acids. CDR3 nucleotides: TGTGCCATAGGGGGAACAGGGGGAGATACGCAGTATTTT. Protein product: CAIGGTGGDTQYF.

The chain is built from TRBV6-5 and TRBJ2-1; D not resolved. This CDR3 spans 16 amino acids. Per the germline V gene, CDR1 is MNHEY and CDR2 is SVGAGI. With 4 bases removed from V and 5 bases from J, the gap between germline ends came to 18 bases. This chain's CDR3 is CASSFPQNILNNEQFF. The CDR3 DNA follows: TGTGCCAGCAGTTTCCCACAGAATATTCTGAACAATGAGCAGTTCTTC.

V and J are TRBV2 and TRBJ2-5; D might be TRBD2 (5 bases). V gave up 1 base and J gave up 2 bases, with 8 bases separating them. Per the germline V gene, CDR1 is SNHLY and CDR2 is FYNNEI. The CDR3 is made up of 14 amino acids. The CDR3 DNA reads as TGTGCCAGCAGTGAAGGGGTAGCGCAAGAGACCCAGTACTTC. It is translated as CASSEGVAQETQYF.

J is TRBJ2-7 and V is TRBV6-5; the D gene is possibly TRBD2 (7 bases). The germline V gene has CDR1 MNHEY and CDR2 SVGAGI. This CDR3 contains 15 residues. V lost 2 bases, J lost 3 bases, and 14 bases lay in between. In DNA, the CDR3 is TGTGCCAGCAGTTACCCGAGGGGGGGGAGCTACGAGCAGTACTTC. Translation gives CASSYPRGGSYEQYF.

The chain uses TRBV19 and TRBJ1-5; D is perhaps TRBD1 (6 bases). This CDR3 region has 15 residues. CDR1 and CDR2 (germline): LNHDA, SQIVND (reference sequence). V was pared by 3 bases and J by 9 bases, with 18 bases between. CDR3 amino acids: CASSMRQDRMGPQHF. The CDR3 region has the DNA TGTGCCAGTAGTATGAGACAGGACCGGATGGGGCCCCAGCATTTT.

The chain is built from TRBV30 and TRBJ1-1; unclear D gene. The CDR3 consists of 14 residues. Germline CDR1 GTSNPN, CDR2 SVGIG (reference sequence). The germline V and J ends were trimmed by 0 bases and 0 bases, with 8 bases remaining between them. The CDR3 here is CAWSVLPLNTEAFF. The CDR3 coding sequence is TGTGCCTGGAGTGTTCTGCCCTTGAACACTGAAGCTTTCTTT.

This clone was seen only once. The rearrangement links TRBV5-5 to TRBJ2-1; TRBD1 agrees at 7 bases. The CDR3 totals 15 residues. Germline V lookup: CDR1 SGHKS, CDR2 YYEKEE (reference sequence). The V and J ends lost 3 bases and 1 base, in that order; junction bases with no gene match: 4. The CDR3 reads CASSSRQGSYNEQFF. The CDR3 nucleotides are TGTGCCAGCAGCTCCCGACAGGGTTCCTACAATGAGCAGTTCTTC.

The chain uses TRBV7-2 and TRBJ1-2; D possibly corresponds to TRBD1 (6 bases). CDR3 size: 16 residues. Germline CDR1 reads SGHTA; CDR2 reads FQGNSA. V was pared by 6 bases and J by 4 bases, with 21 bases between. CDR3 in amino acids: CASSLLDRKAVYGYTF. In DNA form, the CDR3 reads TGTGCCAGCAGTCTGCTAGACAGGAAAGCTGTCTATGGCTACACCTTC.

The CDR3, as DNA: TGTGCCAGAGGAGACAGGGTGAATGGCTACACCTTC. As protein: CARGDRVNGYTF. This chain connects TRBV2 to TRBJ1-2; TRBD1 agrees at 7 bases. The CDR3 spans 12 residues. J lost 6 bases, V lost 9 bases, and 7 bases had no gene match. CDR1 is SNHLY, CDR2 FYNNEI, per germline.

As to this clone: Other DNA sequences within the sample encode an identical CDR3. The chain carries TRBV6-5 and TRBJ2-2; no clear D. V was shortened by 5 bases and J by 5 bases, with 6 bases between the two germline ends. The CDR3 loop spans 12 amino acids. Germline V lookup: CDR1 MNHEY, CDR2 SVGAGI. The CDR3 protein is CASSPRTGELFF. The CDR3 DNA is TGTGCCAGCAGTCCGAGGACCGGGGAGCTGTTTTTT.

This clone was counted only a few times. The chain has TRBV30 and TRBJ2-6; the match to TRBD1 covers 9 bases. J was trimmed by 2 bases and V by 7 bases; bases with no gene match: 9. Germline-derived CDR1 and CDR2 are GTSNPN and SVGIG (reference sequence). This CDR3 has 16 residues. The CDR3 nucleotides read TGTGCCTCGATATCACAGGGGGCGCCTGGGGCCAACGTCCTGACTTTC. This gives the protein CASISQGAPGANVLTF. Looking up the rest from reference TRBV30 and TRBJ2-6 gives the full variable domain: SQTIHQWPATLVQPVGSPLSLECTVEGTSNPNLYWYRQAAGRGLQLLFYSVGIGQISSEVPQNLSASRPQDRQFILSSKKLLLSDSGFYLCASISQGAPGANVLTFGAGSRLTVL.

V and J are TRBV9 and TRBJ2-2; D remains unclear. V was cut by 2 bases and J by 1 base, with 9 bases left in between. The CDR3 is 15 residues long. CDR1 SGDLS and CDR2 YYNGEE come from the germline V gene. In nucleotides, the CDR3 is TGTGCCAGCAGCGTCGGATTAATGAACACCGGGGAGCTGTTTTTT. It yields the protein CASSVGLMNTGELFF.

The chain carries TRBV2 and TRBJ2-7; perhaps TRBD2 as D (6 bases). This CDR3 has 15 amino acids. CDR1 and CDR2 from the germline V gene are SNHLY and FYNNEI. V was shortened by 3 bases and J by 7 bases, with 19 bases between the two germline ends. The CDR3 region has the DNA TGTGCCAGCAGTGAGCGGGGACCGACTATCCGGGAGCAGTACTTC. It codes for CASSERGPTIREQYF. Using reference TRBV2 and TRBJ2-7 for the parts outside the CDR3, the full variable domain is EPEVTQTPSHQVTQMGQEVILRCVPISNHLYFYWYRQILGQKVEFLVSFYNNEISEKSEIFDDQFSVERPDGSNFTLKIRSTKLEDSAMYFCASSERGPTIREQYFGPGTRLTVT.

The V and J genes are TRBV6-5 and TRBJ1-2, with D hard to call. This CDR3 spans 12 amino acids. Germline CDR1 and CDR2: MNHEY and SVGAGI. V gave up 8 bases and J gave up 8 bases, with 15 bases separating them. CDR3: CASSAGVGGYTF. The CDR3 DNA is TGTGCCAGCTCTGCCGGGGTGGGAGGCTACACCTTC.

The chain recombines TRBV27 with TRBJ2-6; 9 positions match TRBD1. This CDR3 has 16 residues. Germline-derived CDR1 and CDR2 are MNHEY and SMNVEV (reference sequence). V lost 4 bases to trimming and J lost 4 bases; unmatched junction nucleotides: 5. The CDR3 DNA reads TGTGCCAGCAGTTCGGGACAGGGTACAGGGGCCAACGTCCTGACTTTC. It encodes CASSSGQGTGANVLTF.

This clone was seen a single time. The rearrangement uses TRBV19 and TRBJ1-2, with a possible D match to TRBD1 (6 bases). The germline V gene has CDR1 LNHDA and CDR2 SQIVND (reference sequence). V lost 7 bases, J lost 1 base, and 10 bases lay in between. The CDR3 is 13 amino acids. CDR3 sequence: CASKDRLNYGYTF. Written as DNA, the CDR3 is TGTGCCAGTAAGGACAGACTTAACTATGGCTACACCTTC.

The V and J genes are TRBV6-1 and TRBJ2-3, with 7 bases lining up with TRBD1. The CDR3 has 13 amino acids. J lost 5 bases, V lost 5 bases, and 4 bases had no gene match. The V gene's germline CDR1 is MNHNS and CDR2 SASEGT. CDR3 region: CASSSTGVDTQYF. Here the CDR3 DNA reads TGTGCCAGCAGTTCCACAGGGGTAGATACGCAGTATTTT.